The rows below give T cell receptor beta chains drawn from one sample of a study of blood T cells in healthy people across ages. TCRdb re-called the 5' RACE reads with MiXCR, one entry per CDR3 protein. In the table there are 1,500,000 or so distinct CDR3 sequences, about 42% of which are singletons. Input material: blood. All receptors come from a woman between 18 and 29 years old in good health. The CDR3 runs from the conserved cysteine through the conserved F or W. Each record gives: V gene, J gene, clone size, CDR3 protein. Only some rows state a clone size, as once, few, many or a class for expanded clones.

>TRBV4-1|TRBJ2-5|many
CASSQVGVWETQYF
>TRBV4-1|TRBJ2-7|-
CASSHLDKESQYF
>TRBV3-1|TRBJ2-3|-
CASSLGLAGLSTDTQYF
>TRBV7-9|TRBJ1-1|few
CASSLGSGSHTEAFF
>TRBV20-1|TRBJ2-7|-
CSAQTQYEQYF
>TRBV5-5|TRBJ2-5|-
CASRATGNEDNEQYF
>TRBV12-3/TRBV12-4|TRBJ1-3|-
CASSLSGSGNTIYF
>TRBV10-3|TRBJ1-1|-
CAISVGPLNTEAFF
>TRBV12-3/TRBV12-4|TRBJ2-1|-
CTSSETGTRNEQFF
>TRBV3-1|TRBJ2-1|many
CASSQEVPSLAGGLNEQFF
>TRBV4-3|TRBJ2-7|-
CAGSQGTGISEQYF
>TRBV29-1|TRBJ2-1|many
CSVESGQGAKFF
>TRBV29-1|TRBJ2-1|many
CSVEDGGGRERNEQFF
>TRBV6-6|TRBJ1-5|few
CASSYRGQGSNQPQHF
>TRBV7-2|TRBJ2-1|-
CASSLVGAGVYNEEFF
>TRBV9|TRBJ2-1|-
CASSETRGLEQFF
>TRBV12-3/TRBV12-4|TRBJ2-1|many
CASSLRTKNEQFF
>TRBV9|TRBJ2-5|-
CASSGTGGASNEQYF
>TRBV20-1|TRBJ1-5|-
CSAIGTLGQPQHF
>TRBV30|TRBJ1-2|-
CAWSPGQGPLYGYTF
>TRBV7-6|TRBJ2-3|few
CASSFPGGEDLTDTQYF
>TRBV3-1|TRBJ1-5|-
CASSQDRGPFSNQPQHF
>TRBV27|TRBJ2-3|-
CATTHGDPTDTQYF
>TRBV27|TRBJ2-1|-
CASSLSPRGGSAHEQFF
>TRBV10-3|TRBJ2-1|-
CAISDGRDYNEQFF
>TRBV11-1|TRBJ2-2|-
CASSSPGLAANTGELFF
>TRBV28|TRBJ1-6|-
CASRPGQGGSPLHF
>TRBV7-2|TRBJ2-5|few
CASSFPQVRRYQETQYF
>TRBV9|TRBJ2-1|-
CASSPTATRGGLSNEQFF
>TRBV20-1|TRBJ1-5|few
CSASREPNQPQHF
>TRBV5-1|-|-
CASSLAMMGDRYEQYF
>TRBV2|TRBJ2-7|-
CALRGLGTYEQYF
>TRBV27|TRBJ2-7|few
CASSEPGLAGAEQYF
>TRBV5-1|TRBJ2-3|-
CASSYDGHRGTDTQYF
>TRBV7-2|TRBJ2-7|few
CASSRVGTSRYYEQYF
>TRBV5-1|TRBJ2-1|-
CASSPLAYYNEQFF
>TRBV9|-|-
CASSDDTTYEQYF
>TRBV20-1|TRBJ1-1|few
CSARGRSNTEAFF
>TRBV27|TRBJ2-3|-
CTSSLSAGIVSDTQYF